This TCR beta chain was sequenced during a study of blood T cell repertoires in COVID-19. Study context: T cells, B-cell-depleted T cells, or PBMCs provided the cDNA or gDNA that served as material.

Profiled with immunoSEQ multiplex PCR; TCRdb holds only in-frame clones, not every one. The table records 200,000 to 250,000 clones, around 90% of them present only once. Germline CDR1 LNHDA, CDR2 SQIVND (reference sequence). V trimming: 3 bases; J trimming: 5 bases; junction bases outside the gene matches: 4. The CDR3 extends over 15 amino acids. This clonotype was sampled from a man younger than 45 who had been exposed to COVID-19. Sequenced material: PBMCs or T cells enriched from blood (not recorded which). J is TRBJ1-4 and V is TRBV19, with 9 bases that match TRBD1. CDR3: CASSMSGQGNEKLFF. In DNA form, the CDR3 reads TGTGCCAGTAGTATGTCGGGACAGGGCAATGAAAAACTGTTTTTT.